Reported below is one TCR beta chain. The sample is drawn from a study of blood T cell repertoires in COVID-19. At the level of the study: Both acute and convalescent COVID-19 samples were obtained from the United States, Italy and Spain. From T cells, B-cell-depleted T cells, or PBMCs came the material, which was cDNA or gDNA.

The V gene lost 1 base and the J gene lost 0 bases, with 10 bases spanning the gap. The CDR3 contains 16 residues. CDR1 and CDR2 from the germline V gene are SGDLS and YYNGEE. Per the study methods: It was from reference gene primer amplification that nucleated cell counts were estimated. Generated by immunoSEQ multiplex PCR, the TCRdb table keeps only in-frame clones and is missing some. For V, J and clone size, that table is used; D and trimming come from the DNA. This sample has around 140,000 clones, with about 90% found just once. This receptor was obtained from a man in his sixties with active or convalescent COVID-19. The sequencing sample was made of peripheral blood. The rearrangement links TRBV9 to TRBJ2-2; weak D call: TRBD1 (6 bases). The DNA of the CDR3 is TGTGCCAGCAGCGTATGGGCAGGGGCGAACACCGGGGAGCTGTTTTTT. It encodes CASSVWAGANTGELFF.